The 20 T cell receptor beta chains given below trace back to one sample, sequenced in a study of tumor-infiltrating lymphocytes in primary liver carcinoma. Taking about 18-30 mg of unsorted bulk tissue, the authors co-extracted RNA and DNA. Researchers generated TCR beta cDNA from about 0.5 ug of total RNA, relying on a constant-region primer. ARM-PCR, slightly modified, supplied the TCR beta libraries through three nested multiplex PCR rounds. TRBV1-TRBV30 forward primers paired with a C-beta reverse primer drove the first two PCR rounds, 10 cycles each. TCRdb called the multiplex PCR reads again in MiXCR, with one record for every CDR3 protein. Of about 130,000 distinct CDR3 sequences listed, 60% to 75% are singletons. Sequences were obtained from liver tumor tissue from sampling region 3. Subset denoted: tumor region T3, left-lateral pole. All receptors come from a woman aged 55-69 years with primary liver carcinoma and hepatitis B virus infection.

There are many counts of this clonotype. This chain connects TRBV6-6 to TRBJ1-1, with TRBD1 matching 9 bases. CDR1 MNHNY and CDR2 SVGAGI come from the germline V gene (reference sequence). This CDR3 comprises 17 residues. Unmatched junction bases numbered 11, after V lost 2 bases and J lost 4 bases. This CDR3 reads CASSYLGTGSWGTEAFF. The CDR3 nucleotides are TGTGCCAGCAGTTACCTGGGGACAGGGTCTTGGGGCACTGAAGCTTTCTTT.

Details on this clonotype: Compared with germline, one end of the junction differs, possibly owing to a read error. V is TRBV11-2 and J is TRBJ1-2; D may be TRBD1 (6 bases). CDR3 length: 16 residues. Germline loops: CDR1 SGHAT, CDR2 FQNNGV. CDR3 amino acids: CASSLDRGHGWDGYSF. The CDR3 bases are TGTGCCAGCAGCTTAGATCGGGGACATGGGTGGGACGGCTACTCCTTC.

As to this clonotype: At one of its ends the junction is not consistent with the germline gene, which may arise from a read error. DNA of the CDR3: TGTGCCAGCAGCGACGGGCGTAACACGAACACCTGGGAGCTGTTTTTT. Translation: CASSDGRNTNTWELFF. This chain connects TRBV11-2 to TRBJ2-2; D gene uncertain. There are 16 residues in the CDR3. CDR1 SGHAT and CDR2 FQNNGV come from the germline V gene.

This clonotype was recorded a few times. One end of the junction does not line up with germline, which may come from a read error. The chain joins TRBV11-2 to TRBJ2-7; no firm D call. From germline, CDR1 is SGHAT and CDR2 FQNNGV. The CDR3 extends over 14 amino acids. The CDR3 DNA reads TGTGCCAGCAGCTCCCCTCAGCTTTCCGCCGAGCAGTATTTC. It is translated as CASSSPQLSAEQYF.

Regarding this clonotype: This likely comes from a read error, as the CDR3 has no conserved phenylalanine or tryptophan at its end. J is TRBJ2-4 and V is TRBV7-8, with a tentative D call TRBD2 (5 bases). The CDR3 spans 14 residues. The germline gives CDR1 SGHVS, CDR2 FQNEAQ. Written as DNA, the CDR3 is TGTGTCAGCAGCTTATGGACTGTAAGAAACATTCAGTACTTA. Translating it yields CVSSLWTVRNIQYL.

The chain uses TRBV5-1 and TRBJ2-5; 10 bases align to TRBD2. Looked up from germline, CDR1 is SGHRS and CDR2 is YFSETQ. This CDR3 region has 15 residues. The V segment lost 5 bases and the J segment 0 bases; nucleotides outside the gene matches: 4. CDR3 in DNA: TGCGCCAGCAGTCCCGGGACTAGCGACCAAGAGACCCAGTACTTC. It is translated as CASSPGTSDQETQYF.

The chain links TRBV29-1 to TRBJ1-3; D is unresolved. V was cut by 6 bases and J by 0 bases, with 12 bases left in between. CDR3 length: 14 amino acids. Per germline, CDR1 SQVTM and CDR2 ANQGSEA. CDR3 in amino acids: CSVETSTSGNTIYF. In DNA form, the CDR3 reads TGCAGCGTCGAGACCTCGACCTCTGGAAACACCATATATTTT.

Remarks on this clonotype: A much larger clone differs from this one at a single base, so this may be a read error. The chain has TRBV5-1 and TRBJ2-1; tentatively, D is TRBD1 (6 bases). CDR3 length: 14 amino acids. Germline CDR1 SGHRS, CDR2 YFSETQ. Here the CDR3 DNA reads TGCGCCAGCAGCTTCCAGGGGTGGTTCGATGAGCAGCTCTTC. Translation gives CASSFQGWFDEQLF.

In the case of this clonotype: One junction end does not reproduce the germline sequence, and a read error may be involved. The CDR3 DNA reads as TGTGCCAGCAGCTTCACTAACAGTTACACCGGGGAGTTGTTTTTT. Encoded protein: CASSFTNSYTGELFF. V usage is TRBV11-2 and J usage is TRBJ2-2; possibly TRBD2 for D (5 bases). Germline-derived CDR1 and CDR2 are SGHAT and FQNNGV. The CDR3 is made up of 15 amino acids.

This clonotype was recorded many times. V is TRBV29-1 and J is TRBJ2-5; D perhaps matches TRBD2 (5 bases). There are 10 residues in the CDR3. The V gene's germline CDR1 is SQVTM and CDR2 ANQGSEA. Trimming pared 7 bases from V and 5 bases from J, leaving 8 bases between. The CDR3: CSAGIETQYF. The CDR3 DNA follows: TGCAGCGCGGGAATTGAGACCCAGTACTTC.

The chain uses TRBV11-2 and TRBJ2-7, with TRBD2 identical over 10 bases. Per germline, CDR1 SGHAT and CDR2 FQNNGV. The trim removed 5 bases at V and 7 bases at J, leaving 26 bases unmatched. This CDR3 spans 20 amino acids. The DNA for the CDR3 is TGTGCCAGCAGCGCCATTTCCCGACTAGCGGGTGGGCAGAAACCCTGTGAGCAGTACTTC. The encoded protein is CASSAISRLAGGQKPCEQYF.

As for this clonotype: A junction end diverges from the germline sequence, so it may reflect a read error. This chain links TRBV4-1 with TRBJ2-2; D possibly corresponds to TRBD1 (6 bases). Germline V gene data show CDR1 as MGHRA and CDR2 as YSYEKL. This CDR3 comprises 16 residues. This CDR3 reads CTSSRLSQGNIGELFF. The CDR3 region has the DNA TGCACCAGCAGCCGGTTGTCGCAGGGGAACATCGGGGAGCTGTTTTTT.

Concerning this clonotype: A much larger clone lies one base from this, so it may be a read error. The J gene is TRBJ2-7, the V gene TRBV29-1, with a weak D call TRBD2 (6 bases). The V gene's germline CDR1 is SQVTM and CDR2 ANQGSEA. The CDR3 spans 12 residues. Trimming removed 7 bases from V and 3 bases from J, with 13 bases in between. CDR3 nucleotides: TGCAGCGCTGGAGGGCCCCGCTACGAGCAGTACTTC. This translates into CSAGGPRYEQYF.

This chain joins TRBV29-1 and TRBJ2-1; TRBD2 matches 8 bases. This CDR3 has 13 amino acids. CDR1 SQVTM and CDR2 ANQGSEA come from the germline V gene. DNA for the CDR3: TGCAGTGCTAGGGAGACTAGCGTCAATGAGCAGTTCTTC. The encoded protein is CSARETSVNEQFF.

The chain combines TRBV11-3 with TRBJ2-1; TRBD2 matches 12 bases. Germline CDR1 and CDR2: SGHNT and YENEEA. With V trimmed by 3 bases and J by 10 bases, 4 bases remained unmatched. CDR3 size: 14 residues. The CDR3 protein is CASSFRTSGAEQFF. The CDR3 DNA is TGTGCCAGCAGCTTCAGGACTAGCGGGGCAGAGCAGTTCTTC.

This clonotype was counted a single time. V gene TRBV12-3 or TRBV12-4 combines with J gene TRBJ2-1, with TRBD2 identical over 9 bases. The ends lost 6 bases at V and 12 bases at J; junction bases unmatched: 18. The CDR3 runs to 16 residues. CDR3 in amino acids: CASSLPLAGVIDGQFF. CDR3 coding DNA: TGTGCCAGCAGCCTACCCTTAGCGGGAGTGATTGATGGGCAGTTCTTC.

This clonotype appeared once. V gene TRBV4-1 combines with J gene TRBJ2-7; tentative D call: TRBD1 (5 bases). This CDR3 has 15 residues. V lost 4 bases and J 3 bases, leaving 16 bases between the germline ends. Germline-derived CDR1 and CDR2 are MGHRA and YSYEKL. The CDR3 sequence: CASSREEAGFYEQYF. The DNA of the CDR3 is TGCGCCAGCAGCCGAGAGGAAGCAGGGTTCTACGAGCAGTACTTC.

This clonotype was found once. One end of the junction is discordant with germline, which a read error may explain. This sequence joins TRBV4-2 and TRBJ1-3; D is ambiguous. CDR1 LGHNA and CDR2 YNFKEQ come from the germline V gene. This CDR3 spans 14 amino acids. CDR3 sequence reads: CASRQEEPGNTIYF. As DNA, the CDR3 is TGTGCCAGCAGGCAAGAGGAGCCTGGAAACACAATATATTTT.

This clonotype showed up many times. The CDR3 here is CASSFRTSGTRTDTQYF. CDR3 bases: TGTGCCAGCAGTTTTAGGACTAGCGGGACGCGCACAGATACGCAGTATTTT. The V gene is TRBV12-3 or TRBV12-4, the J gene TRBJ2-3; 12 positions agree with TRBD2. The length of the CDR3 is 17 residues. J gave up 1 base and V 3 bases, and 5 bases lay outside the gene matches.

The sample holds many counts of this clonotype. The DNA of the CDR3 is TGTGCCATCAGTGAATTCGGCCGTAGGACTAGCGTTAACGATGAGCAGTTCTTC. This encodes CAISEFGRRTSVNDEQFF. The V and J genes are TRBV10-3 and TRBJ2-1; 9 positions agree with TRBD2. CDR1 and CDR2 (germline): ENHRY, SYGVKD. CDR3 length equals 18 residues. J lost 8 bases, V lost 3 bases, and 17 bases had no gene match.